This TCR beta chain was identified during a study of shared clonotypes between healthy human individuals. Investigators spread the genomic DNA of each subset evenly over several immunoSEQ plates. Repertoires were generated with immunoSEQ multiplex PCR, while TCRdb's copy carries only in-frame clones and drops some. The table has 330,000 or so clones, under 80% seen once. The germline V gene encodes CDR1 MNHEY and CDR2 SMNVEV (reference sequence). This CDR3 has 12 amino acids. Losses at the gene ends were 4 bases for V and 4 bases for J; bases not matched to a gene: 0. Sequencing was done on a sample of memory CD4+ T cells sorted from blood. The sample's subset: CD45RA-negative fraction. The gene calls are TRBV27 and TRBJ1-2; 7 bases agree with TRBD1. This clonotype was sampled from a young man in good health. The CDR3 protein is CASSSGGYGYTF. The CDR3 bases are TGTGCCAGCAGTTCAGGGGGCTATGGCTACACCTTC.